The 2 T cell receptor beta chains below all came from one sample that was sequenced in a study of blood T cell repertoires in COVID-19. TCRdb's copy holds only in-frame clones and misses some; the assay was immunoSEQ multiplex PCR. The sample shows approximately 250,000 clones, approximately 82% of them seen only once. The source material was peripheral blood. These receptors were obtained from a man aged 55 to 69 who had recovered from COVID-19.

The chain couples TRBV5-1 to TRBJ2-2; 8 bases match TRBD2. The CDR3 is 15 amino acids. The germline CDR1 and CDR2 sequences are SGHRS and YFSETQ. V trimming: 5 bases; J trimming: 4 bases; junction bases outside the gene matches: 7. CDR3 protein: CASRRREGITGELFF. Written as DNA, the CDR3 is TGCGCCAGCAGAAGACGGGAGGGAATCACCGGGGAGCTGTTTTTT.

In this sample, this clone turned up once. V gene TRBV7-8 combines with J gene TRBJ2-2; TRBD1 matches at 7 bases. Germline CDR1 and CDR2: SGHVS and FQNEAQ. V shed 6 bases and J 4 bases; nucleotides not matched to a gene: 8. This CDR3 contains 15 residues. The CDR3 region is CASRRRQGVTGELFF. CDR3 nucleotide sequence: TGTGCCAGCAGACGTAGGCAGGGGGTCACCGGGGAGCTGTTTTTT.